The entry below gives a single T cell receptor (beta chain) sequence along with its context. Its antigen is still unknown. The data stem from a study of cytomegalovirus exposure and HLA in healthy donors. Notes on the study in general: The classifier reportedly diagnosed cytomegalovirus status with high sensitivity and specificity.

60 Vbeta and 13 Jbeta primers were used in PCR. Clones were read by immunoSEQ multiplex PCR, and TCRdb kept only the in-frame ones, dropping some. This table has more than 100,000 clones, about four fifths appearing once. The germline gives CDR1 LGHNA, CDR2 YSLEER. Trimming cost V 0 bases and J 3 bases, with 9 bases left between them. The CDR3 runs 14 residues. This chain connects TRBV4-3 to TRBJ2-7, with D possibly TRBD1 on 6 matching bases. The receptor's source is a woman in her 40s in good health and CMV-seronegative. The sequencing sample was made of PBMCs. This CDR3 is CASSQDTDSYEQYF. CDR3 bases: TGCGCCAGCAGCCAAGACACGGACAGCTACGAGCAGTACTTC.